Listed below are T cell receptor beta chains from one sample, sequenced in a study of cytomegalovirus exposure and HLA in healthy donors. The repertoire was sequenced with immunoSEQ multiplex PCR; TCRdb's copy has only in-frame clones and lacks some. The sample includes some 200,000 clones, 75% to 90% of them seen just once. The sequenced sample consisted of PBMCs. Receptor source: a boy aged 2 to 10 in good health and CMV-seronegative. Both conserved end residues are part of each CDR3. D genes are given only for firm matches. Rows may omit the clone size; those that give it use once, few, many or a size class.

abundance	v_gene	len	j_gene	d_gene	CDR3aa	CDR3nt
-	TRBV11-2	17	TRBJ2-5	TRBD2	CASSFFPAGDVLETQYF	TGTGCCAGCAGCTTCTTCCCAGCGGGGGATGTTTTAGAGACCCAGTACTTC
once	TRBV7-6	13	TRBJ2-1	TRBD2	CASSPSGMGEQFF	TGTGCCAGCAGCCCTAGCGGGATGGGTGAGCAGTTCTTC
-	TRBV5-4	16	TRBJ1-3	-	CASSLEAPQAGNTIYF	TGTGCCAGCAGCCTTGAGGCCCCACAGGCTGGAAACACCATATATTTT
-	TRBV5-1	13	TRBJ2-7	-	CASSLEGDYEQYF	TGCGCCAGCAGCTTGGAGGGAGACTACGAGCAGTACTTC
-	TRBV5-6	13	TRBJ1-1	-	CASSRTPNTEAFF	TGTGCCAGCAGCCGAACACCGAACACTGAAGCTTTCTTT
-	TRBV4-1	14	TRBJ2-7	-	CASSQGITSYEQYF	TGCGCCAGCAGTCAGGGGATAACGTCCTACGAGCAGTACTTC
-	TRBV7-8	16	TRBJ2-7	TRBD1	CASSLGYRGRLDEQYF	TGTGCCAGCAGCTTAGGATACAGGGGGCGCCTTGACGAGCAGTACTTC
once	TRBV15	16	TRBJ2-6	-	CATSRDTYSGANVLTF	TGTGCCACCAGCAGGGACACATACTCTGGGGCCAACGTCCTGACTTTC
-	TRBV7-9	13	TRBJ1-3	-	CASSPSSGNTIYF	TGTGCCAGCAGCCCCAGCTCTGGAAACACCATATATTTT
few	TRBV6-5	11	TRBJ1-1	-	CASSYYSEAFF	TGTGCCAGCAGTTATTACTCTGAAGCTTTCTTT
-	TRBV7-8	16	TRBJ2-7	TRBD2	CASSLASGGGFYEQYF	TGTGCCAGCAGCTTAGCGAGCGGGGGGGGCTTCTACGAGCAGTACTTC
-	TRBV30	14	TRBJ1-5	-	CAWSSGSSNQPQHF	TGTGCCTGGAGTTCGGGGAGCAGCAATCAGCCCCAGCATTTT
-	TRBV7-8	19	TRBJ2-3	-	CASSLLVGGRETSTDTQYF	TGTGCCAGCAGCTTATTAGTCGGCGGGCGGGAAACTAGCACAGATACGCAGTATTTT
-	TRBV2	14	TRBJ2-3	TRBD2	CASSAGRGSDTQYF	TGTGCCAGCAGTGCCGGGAGGGGGTCAGATACGCAGTATTTT
-	TRBV6-4	14	TRBJ1-6	-	CASRATGLLSPLHF	TGTGCCAGCAGAGCTACAGGCTTACTATCACCCCTCCACTTT
few	TRBV6-5	9	TRBJ1-2	TRBD1	CASGQVPTF	TGTGCCAGTGGACAGGTACCCACCTTC
-	TRBV15	13	TRBJ2-1	-	CATSKPSLDEQFF	TGTGCCACCAGCAAGCCTAGCCTGGATGAGCAGTTCTTC
-	TRBV7-9	13	TRBJ1-1	-	CASSSGPNTEAFF	TGTGCCAGCAGCTCCGGTCCGAACACTGAAGCTTTCTTT
few	TRBV6-1	13	TRBJ1-2	-	CASSEWGTNGYTF	TGTGCCAGCAGTGAATGGGGGACAAATGGCTACACCTTC
-	TRBV9	16	TRBJ2-3	-	CASSPRLDHPTDTQYF	TGTGCCAGCAGCCCCCGACTAGACCACCCCACAGATACGCAGTATTTT
-	TRBV11-2	16	TRBJ2-4	TRBD2	CASSSSTSGSWGIQYF	TGTGCCAGCAGCTCTTCGACTAGCGGGAGTTGGGGCATTCAGTACTTC
-	TRBV13	15	TRBJ2-7	TRBD1	CASSSGTARSYEQYF	TGTGCCAGCAGCTCGGGGACAGCCCGTTCCTACGAGCAGTACTTC
-	TRBV18	12	TRBJ1-1	-	CASSQGTTEAFF	TGTGCCAGCTCACAGGGGACTACTGAAGCTTTCTTT
-	TRBV7-3	11	TRBJ2-1	-	CASSTGYEQFF	TGTGCCAGCAGCACCGGGTACGAGCAGTTCTTC
-	TRBV7-9	15	TRBJ2-7	TRBD2	CASSYGLAGAYEQYF	TGTGCCAGCAGCTACGGACTAGCGGGGGCTTACGAGCAGTACTTC
-	TRBV5-1	15	TRBJ1-2	TRBD1	CASSHTRQGNYGYTF	TGCGCCAGCAGTCATACCCGACAGGGCAACTATGGCTACACCTTC
-	TRBV11-2	17	TRBJ2-7	TRBD2	CASSAQRLAGVPYEQYF	TGTGCCAGCAGCGCCCAAAGACTAGCGGGAGTCCCCTACGAGCAGTACTTC
-	TRBV6-5	15	TRBJ2-7	-	CASTRSGRASYEQYF	TGTGCCAGCACCCGGTCAGGCAGGGCCTCCTACGAGCAGTACTTC
-	TRBV20-1	11	TRBJ2-3	-	CSAAPADTQYF	TGCAGTGCCGCGCCCGCAGATACGCAGTATTTT